This T cell receptor beta chain derives from a study of beta chain features in type 1 diabetes. Sequencing targeted expressed TCRB transcripts, as all isolated RNA had been reverse transcribed. The protocol was immunoSEQ multiplex PCR, while the TCRdb copy is restricted to in-frame clones and leaves out a portion. In the table there are hundreds of thousands of clones, 30% of which are singletons. In total, each donor contributed a single heparinised blood draw that averaged about 110 mL. CDR3 length equals 15 residues. Germline values: CDR1 MNHEY, CDR2 SMNVEV (reference sequence). Trimming took 5 bases from V and 3 from J; bases not matched to a gene: 6.

Sample: naive CD4+ T cells from blood. This sequence was found in a man younger than 30 in good health. This chain links TRBV27 with TRBJ2-7, with 11 bases fitting TRBD2. The CDR3 DNA reads TGTGCCAGCAGTCCCAGGACTAGCGGGTTCTACGAGCAGTACTTC. Translating gives CASSPRTSGFYEQYF.